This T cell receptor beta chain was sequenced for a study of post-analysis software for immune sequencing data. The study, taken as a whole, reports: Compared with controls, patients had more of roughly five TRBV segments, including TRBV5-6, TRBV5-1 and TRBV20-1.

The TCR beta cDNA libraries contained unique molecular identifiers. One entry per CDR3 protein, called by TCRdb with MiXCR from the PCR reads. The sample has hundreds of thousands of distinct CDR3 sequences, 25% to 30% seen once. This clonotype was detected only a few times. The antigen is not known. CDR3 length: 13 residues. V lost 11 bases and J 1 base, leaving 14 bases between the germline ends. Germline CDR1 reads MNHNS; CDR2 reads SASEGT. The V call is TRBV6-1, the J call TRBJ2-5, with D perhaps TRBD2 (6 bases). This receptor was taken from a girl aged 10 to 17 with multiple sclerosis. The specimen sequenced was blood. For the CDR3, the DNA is TGTGCCGGAGAGTTTAGCGGCCAAGAGACCCAGTACTTC. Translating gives CAGEFSGQETQYF.